This T cell receptor beta chain was captured by sequencing in a study of blood T cell repertoires in COVID-19. Study-level information: Sites across the United States, Italy and Spain contributed samples from acute and convalescent COVID-19. T cells, B-cell-depleted T cells, or PBMCs provided the cDNA or gDNA that served as material.

V was pared by 5 bases and J by 4 bases, with 6 bases of the junction left unmatched. Per the germline V gene, CDR1 is SGDLS and CDR2 is YYNGEE. This CDR3 region has 14 residues. Per the original methods: Amplification of reference gene primers provided the estimated nucleated cell counts. Generated by immunoSEQ multiplex PCR, the TCRdb table keeps only in-frame clones and is missing some. D and trimming come from the DNA, and the V and J calls and clone size come from that table. The sample has about 380,000 clones, more than 70% seen once; the top ten hold more than 1%. Sequencing input: peripheral blood. The sequence came from a man between 40 and 49 years old with acute or convalescent COVID-19. The chain is built from TRBV9 and TRBJ1-3; 7 nucleotides match TRBD1. This chain's CDR3 is CASSTGVSGNTIYF. The CDR3 DNA follows: TGTGCCAGCAGTACAGGGGTGTCAGGAAACACCATATATTTT.